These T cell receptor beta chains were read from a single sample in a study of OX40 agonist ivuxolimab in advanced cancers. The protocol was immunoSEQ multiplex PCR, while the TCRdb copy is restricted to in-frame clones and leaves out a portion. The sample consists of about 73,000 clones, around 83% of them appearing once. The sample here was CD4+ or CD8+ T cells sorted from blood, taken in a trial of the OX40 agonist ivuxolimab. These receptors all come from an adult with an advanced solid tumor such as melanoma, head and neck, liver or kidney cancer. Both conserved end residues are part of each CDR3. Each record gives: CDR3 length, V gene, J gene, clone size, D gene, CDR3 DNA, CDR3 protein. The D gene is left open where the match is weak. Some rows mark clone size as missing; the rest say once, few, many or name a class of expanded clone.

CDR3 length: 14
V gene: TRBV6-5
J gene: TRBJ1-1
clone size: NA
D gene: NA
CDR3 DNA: TGTGCCAGCAGTTACATGGGGGGCGGTACTGAAGCTTTCTTT
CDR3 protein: CASSYMGGGTEAFF

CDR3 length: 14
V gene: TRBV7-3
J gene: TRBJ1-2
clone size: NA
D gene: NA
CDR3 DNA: TGTGCCAGCAGCTCACGGACGGGGAACTCTGGCTACACCTTC
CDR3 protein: CASSSRTGNSGYTF

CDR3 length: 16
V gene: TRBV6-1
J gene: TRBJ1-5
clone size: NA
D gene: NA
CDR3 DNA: TGTGCCAGCAGTGAAGATATCCGGGGAAACAATCAGCCCCAGCATTTT
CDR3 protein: CASSEDIRGNNQPQHF

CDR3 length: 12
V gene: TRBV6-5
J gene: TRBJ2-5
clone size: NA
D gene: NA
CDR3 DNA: TGTGCCAGTGGGGAGAGCCGAGAGACCCAGTACTTC
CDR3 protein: CASGESRETQYF

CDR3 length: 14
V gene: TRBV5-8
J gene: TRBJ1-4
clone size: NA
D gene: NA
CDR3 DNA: TGTGCCAGCACCCTACTCGGACTCGATGAAAAACTGTTTTTT
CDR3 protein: CASTLLGLDEKLFF

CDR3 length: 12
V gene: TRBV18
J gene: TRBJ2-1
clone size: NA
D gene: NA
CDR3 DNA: TGTGCCAGCTCACCACAGATAAATGAGCAGTTCTTC
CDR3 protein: CASSPQINEQFF

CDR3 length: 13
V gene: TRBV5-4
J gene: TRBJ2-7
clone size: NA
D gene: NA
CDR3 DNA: TGTGCCAGCAGCTTAATCCACTCCTACGAGCAGTACTTC
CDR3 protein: CASSLIHSYEQYF

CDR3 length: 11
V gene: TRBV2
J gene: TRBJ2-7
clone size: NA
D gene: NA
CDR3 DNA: TGTGCCGGCAGGGTTTTCGACGAGCAGTACTTC
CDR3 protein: CAGRVFDEQYF

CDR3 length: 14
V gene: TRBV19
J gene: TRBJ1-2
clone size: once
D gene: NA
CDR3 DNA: TGTGCCAGTAGAAGAACAGGGACCTTCTATGGCTACACCTTC
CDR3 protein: CASRRTGTFYGYTF

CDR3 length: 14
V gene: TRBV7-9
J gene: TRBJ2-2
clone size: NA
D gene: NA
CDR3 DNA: TGTGCCAGCAGGTTGGAGGGAGGCACCGGGGAGCTGTTTTTT
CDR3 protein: CASRLEGGTGELFF

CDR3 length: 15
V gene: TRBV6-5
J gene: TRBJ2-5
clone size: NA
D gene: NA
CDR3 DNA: TGTGCCAGCAGTTCCCGCGGGTCAGTTCAAGAGACCCAGTACTTC
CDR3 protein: CASSSRGSVQETQYF

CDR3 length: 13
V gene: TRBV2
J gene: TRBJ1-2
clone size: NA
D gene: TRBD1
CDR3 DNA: TGTGCCAGCAGTTTAGGGACAGCCGATGGCTACACCTTC
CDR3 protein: CASSLGTADGYTF

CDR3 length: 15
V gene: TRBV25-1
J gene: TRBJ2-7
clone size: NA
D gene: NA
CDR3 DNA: TGTGCCAGCAGTGAATGGGGGTGGGCATCCTACGAGCAGTACTTC
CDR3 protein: CASSEWGWASYEQYF

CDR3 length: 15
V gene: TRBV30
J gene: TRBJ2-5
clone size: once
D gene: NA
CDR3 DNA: TGTGCCTGGAGCGCTTCCCCTAAACAGGTGGAGACCCAGTACTTC
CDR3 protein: CAWSASPKQVETQYF

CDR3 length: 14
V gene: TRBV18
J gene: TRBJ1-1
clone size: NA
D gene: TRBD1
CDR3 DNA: TGTGCCAGCTCACCCCGTCAGGGGGACACTGAAGCTTTCTTT
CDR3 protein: CASSPRQGDTEAFF

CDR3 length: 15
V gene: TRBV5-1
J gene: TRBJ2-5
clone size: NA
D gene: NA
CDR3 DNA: TGCGCCAGCAGCTGGAACTTAGGACCTCGGGAGACCCAGTACTTC
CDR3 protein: CASSWNLGPRETQYF